This entry features one T cell receptor beta chain sequence. The antigen remains undetermined. In each case, RNA was isolated and then reverse transcribed into cDNA as the sequencing template. Sequencing used immunoSEQ multiplex PCR; TCRdb keeps in-frame clones, though not all of them. The repertoire holds around 270,000 clones, with 58% as singletons. This sample stems from a study of CD8+ T cells in alopecia areata. The overall study: By percentage of affected scalp area, the severity of treated patients was scored. Findings and limits, study-wide: Tofacitinib significantly decreased scalp clonality and expanded CD8+ clones among top 100. How baseline CD8+ expansion relates to response remains uncertain (there was one nonresponder).

Per the germline V gene, CDR1 is SEHNR and CDR2 is FQNEAQ (reference sequence). With 7 bases removed from V and 2 bases from J, the gap between germline ends came to 6 bases. The CDR3 runs 13 residues. Treatment here: oral pan-JAK inhibitor, 5-10 mg twice daily. The authors sorted CD4+ and CD8+ T cells from PBMCs. The clonotype originates from a human donor with alopecia areata. The sequencing used CD4+ T cells sorted from blood, collected at week 24, from a patient treated with tofacitinib. The chain employs TRBV7-9 and TRBJ2-6, with D unresolved. In nucleotides, the CDR3 is TGTGCCAGCACCATCCCTGGGGCCAACGTCCTGACTTTC. As protein: CASTIPGANVLTF.